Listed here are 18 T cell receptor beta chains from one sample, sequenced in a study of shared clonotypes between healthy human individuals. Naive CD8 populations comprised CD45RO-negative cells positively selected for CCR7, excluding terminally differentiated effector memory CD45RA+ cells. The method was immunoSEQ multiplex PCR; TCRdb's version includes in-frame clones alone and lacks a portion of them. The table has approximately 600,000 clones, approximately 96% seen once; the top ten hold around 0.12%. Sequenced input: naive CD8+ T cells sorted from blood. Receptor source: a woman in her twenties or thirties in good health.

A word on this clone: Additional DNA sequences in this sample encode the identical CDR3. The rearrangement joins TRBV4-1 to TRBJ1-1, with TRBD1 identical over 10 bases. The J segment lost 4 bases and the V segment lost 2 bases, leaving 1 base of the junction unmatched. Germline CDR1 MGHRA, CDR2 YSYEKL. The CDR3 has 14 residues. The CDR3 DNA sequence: TGCGCCAGCAGCCAACGGACAGGGGGCACTGAAGCTTTCTTT. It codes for CASSQRTGGTEAFF.

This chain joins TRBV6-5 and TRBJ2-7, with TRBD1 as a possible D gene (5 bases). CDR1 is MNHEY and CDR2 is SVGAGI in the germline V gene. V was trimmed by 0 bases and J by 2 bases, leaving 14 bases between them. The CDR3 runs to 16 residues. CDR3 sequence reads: CASSYSIKGAPYEQYF. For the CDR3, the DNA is TGTGCCAGCAGTTACTCGATAAAAGGGGCCCCCTACGAGCAGTACTTC.

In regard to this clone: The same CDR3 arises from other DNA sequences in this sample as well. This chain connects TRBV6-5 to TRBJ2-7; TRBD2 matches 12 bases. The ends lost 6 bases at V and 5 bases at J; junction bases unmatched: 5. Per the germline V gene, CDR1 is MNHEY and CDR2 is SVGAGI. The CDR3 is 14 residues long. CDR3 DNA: TGTGCCAGCAGCCCCTGGACTAGCGGGAACGAGCAGTACTTC. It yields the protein CASSPWTSGNEQYF.

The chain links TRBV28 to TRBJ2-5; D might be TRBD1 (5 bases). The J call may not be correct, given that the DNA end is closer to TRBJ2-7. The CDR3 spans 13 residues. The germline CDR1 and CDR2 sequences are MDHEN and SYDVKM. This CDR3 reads CASSLGQSYEQYF. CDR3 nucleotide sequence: TGTGCCAGCAGTTTGGGGCAGTCCTACGAGCAGTACTTC.

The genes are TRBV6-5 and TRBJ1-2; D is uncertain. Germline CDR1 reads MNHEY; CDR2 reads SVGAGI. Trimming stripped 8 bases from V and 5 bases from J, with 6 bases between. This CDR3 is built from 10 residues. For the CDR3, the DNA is TGTGCCAGCGACCGTTATGGCTACACCTTC. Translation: CASDRYGYTF.

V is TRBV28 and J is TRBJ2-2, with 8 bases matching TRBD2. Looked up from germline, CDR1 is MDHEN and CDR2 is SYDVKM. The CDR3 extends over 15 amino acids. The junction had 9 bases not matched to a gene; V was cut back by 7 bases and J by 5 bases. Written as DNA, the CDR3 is TGTGCCAGCACTAAGATGGGACTAGGTACCGGGGAGCTGTTTTTT. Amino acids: CASTKMGLGTGELFF.

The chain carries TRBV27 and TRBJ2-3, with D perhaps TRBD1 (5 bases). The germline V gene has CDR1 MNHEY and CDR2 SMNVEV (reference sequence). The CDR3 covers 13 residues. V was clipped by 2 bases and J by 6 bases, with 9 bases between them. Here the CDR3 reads CASSLQGSDTQYF. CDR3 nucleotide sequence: TGTGCCAGCAGTTTACAGGGATCCGATACGCAGTATTTT.

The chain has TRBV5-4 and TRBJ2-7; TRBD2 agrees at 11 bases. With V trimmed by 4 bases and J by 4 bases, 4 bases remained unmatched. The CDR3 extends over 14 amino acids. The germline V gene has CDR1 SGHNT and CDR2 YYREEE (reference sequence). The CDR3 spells CASSTGTSGYEQYF. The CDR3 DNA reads TGTGCCAGCAGCACCGGGACTAGCGGTTACGAGCAGTACTTC.

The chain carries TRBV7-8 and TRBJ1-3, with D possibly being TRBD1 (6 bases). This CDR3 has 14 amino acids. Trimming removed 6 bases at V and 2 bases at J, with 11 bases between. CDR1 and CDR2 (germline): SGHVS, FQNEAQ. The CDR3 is CASSLQGPGNTIYF. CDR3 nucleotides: TGTGCCAGCAGTTTGCAGGGGCCTGGAAACACCATATATTTT. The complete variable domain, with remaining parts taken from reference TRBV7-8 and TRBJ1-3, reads GAGVSQSPRYKVAKRGQDVALRCDPISGHVSLFWYQQALGQGPEFLTYFQNEAQLDKSGLPSDRFFAERPEGSVSTLKIQRTQQEDSAVYLCASSLQGPGNTIYFGEGSWLTVV.

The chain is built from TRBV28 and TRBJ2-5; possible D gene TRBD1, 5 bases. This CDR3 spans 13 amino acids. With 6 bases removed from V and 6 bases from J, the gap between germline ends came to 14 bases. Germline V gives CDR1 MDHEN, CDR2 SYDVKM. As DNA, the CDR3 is TGTGCCAGCAGCGGCGACAGTAGGAAGACCCAGTACTTC. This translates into CASSGDSRKTQYF.

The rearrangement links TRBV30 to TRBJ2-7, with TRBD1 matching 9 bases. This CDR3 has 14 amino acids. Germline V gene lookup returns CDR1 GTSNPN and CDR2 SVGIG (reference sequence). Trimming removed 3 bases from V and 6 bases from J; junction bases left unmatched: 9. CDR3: CAWREQGAQAEQYF. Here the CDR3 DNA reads TGTGCCTGGAGGGAACAGGGGGCGCAGGCCGAGCAGTACTTC.

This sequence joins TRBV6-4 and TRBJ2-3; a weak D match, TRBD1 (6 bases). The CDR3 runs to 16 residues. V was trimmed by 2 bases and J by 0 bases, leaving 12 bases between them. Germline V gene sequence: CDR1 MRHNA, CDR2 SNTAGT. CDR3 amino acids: CASSDARGASTDTQYF. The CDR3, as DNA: TGTGCCAGCAGTGACGCCAGGGGAGCTAGCACAGATACGCAGTATTTT.

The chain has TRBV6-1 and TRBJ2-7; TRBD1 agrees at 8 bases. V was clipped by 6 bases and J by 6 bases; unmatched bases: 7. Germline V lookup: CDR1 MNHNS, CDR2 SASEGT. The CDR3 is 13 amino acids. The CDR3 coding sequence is TGTGCCAGCAGGGGGACAGGTGTGTTCGAGCAGTACTTC. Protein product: CASRGTGVFEQYF.

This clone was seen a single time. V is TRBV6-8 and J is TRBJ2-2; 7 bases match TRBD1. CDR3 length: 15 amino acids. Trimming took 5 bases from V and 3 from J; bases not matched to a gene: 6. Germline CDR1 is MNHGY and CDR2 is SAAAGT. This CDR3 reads CASSHGTADTGELFF. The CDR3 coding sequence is TGTGCCAGCAGTCACGGGACAGCAGACACCGGGGAGCTGTTTTTT.

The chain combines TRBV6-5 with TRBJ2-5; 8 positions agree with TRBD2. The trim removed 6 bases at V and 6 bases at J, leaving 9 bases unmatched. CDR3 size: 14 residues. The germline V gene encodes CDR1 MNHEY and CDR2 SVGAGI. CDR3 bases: TGTGCCAGCAGCCCGGAATTAGCGGGACAGACCCAGTACTTC. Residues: CASSPELAGQTQYF.

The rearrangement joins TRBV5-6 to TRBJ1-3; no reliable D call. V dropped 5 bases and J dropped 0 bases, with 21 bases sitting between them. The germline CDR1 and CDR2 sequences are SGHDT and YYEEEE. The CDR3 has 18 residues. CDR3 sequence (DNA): TGTGCCAGCAGTATTGGTACCGGGTTCCGATTCTCTGGAAACACCATATATTTT. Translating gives CASSIGTGFRFSGNTIYF.

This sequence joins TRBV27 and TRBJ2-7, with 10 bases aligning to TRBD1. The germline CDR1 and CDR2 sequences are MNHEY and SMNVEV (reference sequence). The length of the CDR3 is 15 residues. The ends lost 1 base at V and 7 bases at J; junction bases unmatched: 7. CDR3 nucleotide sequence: TGTGCCAGCAGTTTATTTTGGGACAGGGGAGCTGAGCAGTACTTC. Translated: CASSLFWDRGAEQYF.

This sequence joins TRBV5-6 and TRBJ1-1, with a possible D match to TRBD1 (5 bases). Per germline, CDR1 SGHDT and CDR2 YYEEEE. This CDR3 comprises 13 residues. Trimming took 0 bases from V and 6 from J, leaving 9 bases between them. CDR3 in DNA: TGTGCCAGCAGCTTGGCTATAGGGGCTGAAGCTTTCTTT. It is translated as CASSLAIGAEAFF.